The 17 T cell receptor beta chains reported below all come from one sample, sequenced in a study of technical replicates of blood from a handful of donors. Sequenced by immunoSEQ multiplex PCR; TCRdb stores in-frame clones only, minus some. Among around 80,000 clones, around 94% were seen once, and the ten largest hold 0.39%. The sequencing sample was made of T cells isolated from PBMCs. Receptors originate from a human donor in good health.

J is TRBJ2-5 and V is TRBV30; D possibly corresponds to TRBD2 (6 bases). This CDR3 has 14 residues. V was pared by 2 bases and J by 4 bases, with 14 bases between. Germline loops: CDR1 GTSNPN, CDR2 SVGIG (reference sequence). Written as DNA, the CDR3 is TGTGCCTGGAGTTTAAATAGCGGCGCAGAGACCCAGTACTTC. This gives the protein CAWSLNSGAETQYF. The variable domain in full, completed from reference TRBV30 and TRBJ2-5, reads SQTIHQWPATLVQPVGSPLSLECTVEGTSNPNLYWYRQAAGRGLQLLFYSVGIGQISSEVPQNLSASRPQDRQFILSSKKLLLSDSGFYLCAWSLNSGAETQYFGPGTRLLVL.

As for this clone: Other DNA sequences in the same sample also yield this CDR3. This rearrangement joins TRBV6-5 to TRBJ2-5, with a tentative D call TRBD2 (5 bases). Germline CDR1 MNHEY, CDR2 SVGAGI. Deletions cut 3 bases from V and 4 bases from J, with 9 bases between. This CDR3 has 13 amino acids. Here the CDR3 reads CASSYPGLETQYF. The CDR3 DNA sequence: TGTGCCAGCAGTTATCCGGGGTTAGAGACCCAGTACTTC.

V and J are TRBV2 and TRBJ1-2, with D possibly TRBD1 on 5 matching bases. This CDR3 is built from 15 residues. The V gene's germline CDR1 is SNHLY and CDR2 FYNNEI. V shed 2 bases and J shed 4 bases, with 14 bases lying between them. The CDR3 region has the DNA TGTGCCAGCAGTGAATCAGGGTCCTCCAGCTATGGCTACACCTTC. Its translation: CASSESGSSSYGYTF.

CDR3 sequence (DNA): TGTGCCAGCAGTCCTAGTAACAAAATGAACACTGAAGCTTTCTTT. Its translation is CASSPSNKMNTEAFF. This chain connects TRBV6-5 to TRBJ1-1; D not resolved. V was trimmed by 5 bases and J by 0 bases, leaving 13 bases between them. Germline V CDR1 and CDR2: MNHEY, SVGAGI. This CDR3 region has 15 residues.

This chain connects TRBV2 to TRBJ1-4; the D gene is possibly TRBD1 (6 bases). The CDR3 is 16 amino acids. Germline CDR1 reads SNHLY; CDR2 reads FYNNEI. Trimming removed 1 base from V and 5 bases from J, with 14 bases in between. CDR3 sequence: CASSEVAEGENEKLFF. CDR3 coding DNA: TGTGCCAGCAGTGAAGTGGCAGAGGGGGAGAATGAAAAACTGTTTTTT.

This chain connects TRBV9 to TRBJ2-1; D not resolved. Trimming took 3 bases from V and 0 from J, leaving 10 bases between them. Germline CDR1 reads SGDLS; CDR2 reads YYNGEE. The CDR3 covers 15 residues. The CDR3: CASSGSVSSYNEQFF. CDR3 coding DNA: TGTGCCAGCAGCGGGTCGGTGAGCTCCTACAATGAGCAGTTCTTC.

This chain connects TRBV2 to TRBJ2-1; D is perhaps TRBD1 (7 bases). V lost 6 bases and J 4 bases, leaving 22 bases between the germline ends. This CDR3 is built from 17 residues. Per the germline V gene, CDR1 is SNHLY and CDR2 is FYNNEI. CDR3 in DNA: TGTGCCAGCAGACCCCTGGTGGTGTCAGGGGGGTACAATGAGCAGTTCTTC. It specifies CASRPLVVSGGYNEQFF. The full variable domain, in which reference TRBV2 and TRBJ2-1 provide the parts outside the CDR3, is EPEVTQTPSHQVTQMGQEVILRCVPISNHLYFYWYRQILGQKVEFLVSFYNNEISEKSEIFDDQFSVERPDGSNFTLKIRSTKLEDSAMYFCASRPLVVSGGYNEQFFGPGTRLTVL.

The chain recombines TRBV7-3 with TRBJ1-2, with TRBD1 as a possible D gene (5 bases). Germline V CDR1 and CDR2: SGHTA, FQGTGA. V lost 1 base and J lost 8, with 11 bases in between. The CDR3 is 13 residues long. The chain's CDR3 is CASSLMGGNGYTF. In nucleotides, the CDR3 is TGTGCCAGCAGCTTAATGGGGGGGAACGGCTACACCTTC.

V gene TRBV27 combines with J gene TRBJ1-1, with D uncertain. CDR3 length: 13 residues. V lost 9 bases and J lost 1, with 12 bases in between. CDR1 and CDR2 from the germline V gene are MNHEY and SMNVEV (reference sequence). The CDR3 here is CASSGFANTEAFF. As DNA, the CDR3 is TGTGCCAGTTCAGGCTTTGCGAACACTGAAGCTTTCTTT.

The V call is TRBV29-1, the J call TRBJ2-7, with TRBD2 identical over 8 bases. The trim removed 7 bases at V and 3 bases at J, leaving 8 bases unmatched. Germline values: CDR1 SQVTM, CDR2 ANQGSEA. CDR3 length: 13 residues. The CDR3 region has the DNA TGCAGCGCAGAGCGGGAGAACGGCTACGAGCAGTACTTC. Protein sequence: CSAERENGYEQYF.

The chain carries TRBV7-2 and TRBJ2-7; a possible D gene is TRBD2 (5 bases). The CDR3 has 13 amino acids. Trimming left V 5 bases short and J 3 bases short, with 11 bases between. Germline V gene data show CDR1 as SGHTA and CDR2 as FQGNSA. The DNA for the CDR3 is TGTGCCAGCAGCCCGAGAGGGAACTACGAGCAGTACTTC. Translation: CASSPRGNYEQYF.

CDR3 region: CASSQASGTSYEQYF. As DNA, the CDR3 is TGTGCCAGCAGCCAAGCCAGCGGGACTTCCTACGAGCAGTACTTC. The gene calls are TRBV7-2 and TRBJ2-7; 7 bases line up with TRBD2. Unmatched junction bases numbered 8, after V lost 5 bases and J lost 1 base. Per germline, CDR1 SGHTA and CDR2 FQGNSA. The CDR3 is 15 residues long.

The rearrangement joins TRBV30 to TRBJ2-7; TRBD2 aligns across 7 bases. After removal of 4 bases from V and 0 bases from J, the junction contained 15 bases not matched to a gene. This CDR3 contains 17 residues. Germline values: CDR1 GTSNPN, CDR2 SVGIG (reference sequence). This chain's CDR3 is CAWKEVAGVALSYEQYF. Here the CDR3 DNA reads TGTGCCTGGAAGGAAGTTGCGGGAGTAGCGCTCTCCTACGAGCAGTACTTC.

J is TRBJ2-3 and V is TRBV5-1, with D tentatively TRBD1 (6 bases). V was shortened by 4 bases and J by 1 base, with 16 bases between the two germline ends. The germline gives CDR1 SGHRS, CDR2 YFSETQ. CDR3 length: 16 residues. The DNA of the CDR3 is TGCGCCAGCAGCCCCCAGGGGCCAGGCGGCACAGATACGCAGTATTTT. Translating gives CASSPQGPGGTDTQYF. Filled out from reference TRBV5-1 and TRBJ2-3, the complete variable domain reads KAGVTQTPRYLIKTRGQQVTLSCSPISGHRSVSWYQQTPGQGLQFLFEYFSETQRNKGNFPGRFSGRQFSNSRSEMNVSTLELGDSALYLCASSPQGPGGTDTQYFGPGTRLTVL.

The chain is built from TRBV5-6 and TRBJ1-5; maybe TRBD1 (5 bases). V was trimmed by 0 bases and J by 9 bases, leaving 16 bases between them. This CDR3 comprises 15 residues. Germline lookup yields CDR1 SGHDT and CDR2 YYEEEE. The CDR3, as DNA: TGTGCCAGCAGCTTGGCGCTCGGGGGTCGAGGGCCCCAGCATTTT. It is translated as CASSLALGGRGPQHF.

CDR3 sequence reads: CASSVGTGEGEDTQYF. In DNA, the CDR3 is TGTGCCAGCAGCGTTGGGACAGGGGAAGGAGAAGATACGCAGTATTTT. This sequence joins TRBV28 and TRBJ2-3; 10 bases line up with TRBD1. CDR1 is MDHEN, CDR2 SYDVKM, per germline. Trimming cost V 6 bases and J 5 bases; bases outside gene matches: 11. The CDR3 totals 16 residues.

J is TRBJ1-3 and V is TRBV7-9, with unresolved D. The CDR3 spans 16 residues. Per the germline V gene, CDR1 is SEHNR and CDR2 is FQNEAQ (reference sequence). V shed 1 base and J shed 4 bases, with 14 bases lying between them. CDR3 loop: CASSLERAGGGNTIYF. In DNA, the CDR3 is TGTGCCAGCAGCTTAGAGCGGGCCGGCGGCGGAAACACCATATATTTT.